These 31 T cell receptor beta chains were sequenced from one sample in a study of T-cell reconstitution after alpha-beta-depleted transplantation in children (dated by TCRdb to 2016 to 2017). The library relied on PCR. The listed sequencing device is Illumina HiSeq 2500. TCR libraries were prepared with molecular barcoding, using unique molecular identifiers to normalize TCRbeta repertoire quantification. TCRdb redid the processing of the public reads, applying fastp at Q25 and MiXCR, and retained in-frame beta chains. Entries that share a CDR3 protein sequence are merged under the most common genes and DNA. This sample has just under 550,000 distinct CDR3 sequences in its table, and approximately 20% of those were observed once. The top ten clonotypes cover 3.3% of the sample. Sequencing used PBMCs from the stem cell graft donor, obtained from the stem cell graft. The source is a human donor who donated a stem cell graft to a child with acute lymphoblastic leukemia.

J is TRBJ2-1 and V is TRBV25-1; 7 bases are shared with TRBD1. V was clipped by 1 base and J by 2 bases; unmatched bases: 5. The CDR3 has 16 residues. Germline V gene data show CDR1 as MGHDK and CDR2 as SYGVNS. The CDR3 sequence is CASSEFPTGAYNEQFF. Written as DNA, the CDR3 is TGTGCCAGCAGTGAATTCCCTACAGGGGCCTACAATGAGCAGTTCTTC.

Only a few counts were recorded for this clonotype. The chain is built from TRBV20-1 and TRBJ2-7; D unresolved. The V gene's germline CDR1 is DFQATT and CDR2 SNEGSKA (reference sequence). CDR3 length: 11 residues. V lost 7 bases to trimming and J lost 6 bases, with 13 bases between them. CDR3 nucleotide sequence: TGCAGTGTGGATACGGGTGGCGAGCAGTACTTC. Amino acid sequence: CSVDTGGEQYF.

There are a few counts of this clonotype. V and J are TRBV18 and TRBJ1-4; 7 nucleotides line up with TRBD1. J was trimmed by 3 bases and V by 5 bases; bases with no gene match: 3. The CDR3 loop spans 14 amino acids. From germline, CDR1 is KGHSH and CDR2 LQKENI. The CDR3 DNA sequence: TGTGCCAGCTCAGAAGACAGGGCTAATGAAAAACTGTTTTTT. Translated: CASSEDRANEKLFF. The variable domain in full, with the rest retrieved from reference TRBV18 and TRBJ1-4, is NAGVMQNPRHLVRRRGQEARLRCSPMKGHSHVYWYRQLPEEGLKFMVYLQKENIIDESGMPKERFSAEFPKEGPSILRIQQVVRGDSAAYFCASSEDRANEKLFFGSGTQLSVL.

This chain's CDR3 is CASSRLSGGSNTGELFF. The CDR3 DNA sequence: TGTGCCAGCAGCCGTTTGTCGGGCGGATCGAACACCGGGGAGCTGTTTTTT. The chain couples TRBV3-1 to TRBJ2-2; no clear D. V gave up 4 bases and J gave up 0 bases, with 15 bases separating them. Germline loops: CDR1 LGHDT, CDR2 YNNKEL (reference sequence). This CDR3 region has 17 residues.

V gene TRBV29-1 combines with J gene TRBJ1-1; weak D call: TRBD1 (5 bases). The CDR3 spans 12 residues. In germline, CDR1 is SQVTM, CDR2 ANQGSEA. V shed 5 bases and J shed 7 bases, with 14 bases lying between them. Here the CDR3 DNA reads TGCAGCGTTAGCAGGACAATCTATGAAGCTTTCTTT. Translated, it gives CSVSRTIYEAFF.

The chain links TRBV18 to TRBJ2-1; a possible D gene is TRBD2 (5 bases). Germline CDR1 KGHSH, CDR2 LQKENI. Trimming cost V 3 bases and J 10 bases, with 13 bases left between them. This CDR3 contains 13 residues. CDR3 in amino acids: CASSPAIAKEQFF. Here the CDR3 DNA reads TGTGCCAGCTCACCCGCGATAGCGAAAGAGCAGTTCTTC.

This clonotype occurred a few times. This chain joins TRBV5-1 and TRBJ1-2, with D hard to call. V was clipped by 4 bases and J by 5 bases, with 9 bases between them. Germline V gene data show CDR1 as SGHRS and CDR2 as YFSETQ. The CDR3 runs to 12 residues. The CDR3 protein is CASSPEHYGYTF. CDR3 nucleotides: TGCGCCAGCAGCCCAGAGCATTATGGCTACACCTTC.

This clonotype was seen only a few times. This chain links TRBV10-2 with TRBJ2-2, with 15 bases that match TRBD2. CDR1 and CDR2 from the germline V gene are WSHSY and SAAADI. This CDR3 is 16 amino acids long. V lost 9 bases to trimming and J lost 5 bases; unmatched junction nucleotides: 7. In DNA form, the CDR3 reads TGCGCCAGTGGACTAGCGGGAGGGCCAAGAACCGGGGAGCTGTTTTTT. Translating gives CASGLAGGPRTGELFF.

This clonotype appeared a few times. The chain links TRBV11-2 to TRBJ2-1, with D possibly being TRBD2 (5 bases). The CDR3 spans 13 residues. The V gene's germline CDR1 is SGHAT and CDR2 FQNNGV. V lost 6 bases and J lost 10, with 16 bases in between. The CDR3 DNA reads as TGTGCCAGCAGAAGCGGACGAGCGGCCGAGCAGTTCTTC. It codes for CASRSGRAAEQFF.

This sequence joins TRBV5-1 and TRBJ2-7, with 9 bases lining up with TRBD2. Germline assignment: CDR1 SGHRS and CDR2 YFSETQ. J gave up 0 bases and V 0 bases, and 4 bases lay outside the gene matches. This CDR3 spans 16 amino acids. This CDR3 is CASSLDLAGISYEQYF. DNA for the CDR3: TGCGCCAGCAGCTTGGATCTAGCGGGGATCTCCTACGAGCAGTACTTC.

This clonotype was counted only a few times. The V gene is TRBV3-1, the J gene TRBJ2-5; TRBD1 aligns across 9 bases. Per germline, CDR1 LGHDT and CDR2 YNNKEL (reference sequence). V shed 4 bases, J shed 3 bases, and the junction held 9 bases outside the gene matches. The CDR3 covers 16 residues. CDR3 sequence reads: CASSPGVGQGKETQYF. The CDR3 DNA sequence: TGTGCCAGCAGCCCGGGTGTAGGACAGGGGAAAGAGACCCAGTACTTC.

The chain has TRBV7-9 and TRBJ2-5; tentatively, D is TRBD1 or TRBD2 (7 bases each). With 0 bases removed from V and 4 bases from J, the gap between germline ends came to 12 bases. The CDR3 loop spans 15 amino acids. In germline, CDR1 is SEHNR, CDR2 FQNEAQ (reference sequence). As DNA, the CDR3 is TGTGCCAGCAGCTTAGCGCAGGGGGGGACAGAGACCCAGTACTTC. Translated, it gives CASSLAQGGTETQYF.

This clonotype was counted once. The chain uses TRBV5-5 and TRBJ1-5; D is perhaps TRBD1 (6 bases). CDR1 and CDR2 from the germline V gene are SGHKS and YYEKEE (reference sequence). The CDR3 contains 15 residues. V lost 2 bases, J lost 4 bases, and 13 bases lay in between. CDR3 residues: CASSFFDRINQPQHF. The CDR3 coding sequence is TGTGCCAGCAGCTTCTTCGACAGGATAAATCAGCCCCAGCATTTT.

The CDR3: CASSPRGRIAGPQSKAFF. CDR3 bases: TGTGCCAGCAGCCCCCGAGGGAGGATTGCAGGCCCCCAAAGTAAAGCTTTCTTT. The chain recombines TRBV9 with TRBJ1-1; D gene uncertain. The V gene's germline CDR1 is SGDLS and CDR2 YYNGEE. This CDR3 is 18 amino acids long. V was shortened by 4 bases and J by 9 bases, with 31 bases between the two germline ends.

V is TRBV5-1 and J is TRBJ2-5; 7 bases fit TRBD2. Looked up from germline, CDR1 is SGHRS and CDR2 is YFSETQ. The CDR3 extends over 13 amino acids. Trimming took 6 bases from V and 0 from J; bases not matched to a gene: 2. CDR3 residues: CASNRGDQETQYF. The DNA for the CDR3 is TGCGCCAGCAACCGGGGGGACCAAGAGACCCAGTACTTC.

The chain combines TRBV20-1 with TRBJ1-1; unclear D gene. V lost 6 bases to trimming and J lost 1 base, with 9 bases between them. The CDR3 sequence is 12 residues long. CDR1 is DFQATT and CDR2 is SNEGSKA in the germline V gene (reference sequence). CDR3 nucleotide sequence: TGCAGTGCCCCGTACTGGAACACTGAAGCTTTCTTT. As protein: CSAPYWNTEAFF.

The rearrangement joins TRBV3-1 to TRBJ2-7; 9 nucleotides match TRBD1. The length of the CDR3 is 15 residues. Germline CDR1 reads LGHDT; CDR2 reads YNNKEL (reference sequence). V shed 2 bases and J 2 bases; nucleotides not matched to a gene: 4. The CDR3 here is CASSQPGQGTYEQYF. In DNA form, the CDR3 reads TGTGCCAGCAGCCAACCGGGACAGGGAACCTACGAGCAGTACTTC.

This clonotype showed up just a few times. Compared with germline, one end of the junction differs, possibly owing to a read error. The chain carries TRBV10-3 and TRBJ2-3; 9 nucleotides line up with TRBD1. Looked up from germline, CDR1 is ENHRY and CDR2 is SYGVKD. The CDR3 consists of 17 residues. This CDR3 reads CASSEWTGEEGSDTQYF. The CDR3 nucleotides are TGTGCCAGCAGTGAGTGGACAGGGGAAGAGGGGTCAGATACGCAGTATTTT.

This clonotype was detected only a few times. The chain carries TRBV5-6 and TRBJ1-2, with 10 nucleotides matching TRBD1. Germline values: CDR1 SGHDT, CDR2 YYEEEE. Trimming cost V 3 bases and J 4 bases; bases outside gene matches: 9. CDR3 length equals 16 residues. The CDR3: CASSSAGTGVLYGYTF. CDR3 bases: TGTGCCAGCAGCTCCGCCGGGACAGGGGTCCTCTATGGCTACACCTTC.

The chain has TRBV5-1 and TRBJ2-1, with TRBD2 matching 8 bases. V trimming: 4 bases; J trimming: 2 bases; junction bases outside the gene matches: 8. Germline loops: CDR1 SGHRS, CDR2 YFSETQ. The CDR3 is 16 residues long. CDR3 protein: CASSNVAGIAYNEQFF. CDR3 DNA: TGCGCCAGCAGCAATGTAGCGGGGATAGCCTACAATGAGCAGTTCTTC.

The chain recombines TRBV6-1 with TRBJ2-6; D is uncertain. This CDR3 has 16 residues. Looked up from germline, CDR1 is MNHNS and CDR2 is SASEGT. Trimming pared 5 bases from V and 0 bases from J, leaving 11 bases between. CDR3: CASSPRLISGANVLTF. The CDR3 bases are TGTGCCAGCAGTCCCCGACTGATCTCTGGGGCCAACGTCCTGACTTTC.

This clonotype was seen a handful of times. This chain links TRBV6-4 with TRBJ2-1; possibly TRBD2 for D (6 bases). CDR3 length: 16 residues. Germline V lookup: CDR1 MRHNA, CDR2 SNTAGT. The ends were cut back, 5 bases at V and 0 bases at J, with 14 bases in the middle. The DNA of the CDR3 is TGTGCCAGCAGTTCCTTAGCGGCACCCTCCTACAATGAGCAGTTCTTC. Protein product: CASSSLAAPSYNEQFF.

This chain uses TRBV21-1 with TRBJ1-1; the table gives TRBD1 as D, unverified against the DNA. TRBV21-1 is deemed a pseudogene. There are 16 residues in the CDR3. The CDR3 region is CASSKPLRGGNTEAFF. The CDR3 bases are TGTGCCAGCAGCAAACCTCTCCGGGGGGGGAACACTGAAGCTTTCTTT.

This clonotype was observed a few times. The chain links TRBV20-1 to TRBJ2-7; D gene uncertain. The CDR3 loop spans 12 amino acids. V lost 2 bases and J lost 6, with 11 bases in between. Germline CDR1 DFQATT, CDR2 SNEGSKA (reference sequence). The CDR3 region is CSARRLETEQYF. The CDR3 bases are TGCAGTGCTAGACGGCTAGAGACCGAGCAGTACTTC.

The rearrangement joins TRBV4-1 to TRBJ1-2; 9 bases map to TRBD1. This CDR3 region has 16 residues. Germline V CDR1 and CDR2: MGHRA, YSYEKL. V was pared by 1 base and J by 8 bases, with 11 bases of the junction left unmatched. The CDR3 DNA is TGCGCCAGCAGCCAAGTGGGGACAGGGTTGTTTCAGGGCTACACCTTC. As protein: CASSQVGTGLFQGYTF.

V and J are TRBV7-8 and TRBJ2-3, with D possibly TRBD2 on 6 matching bases. This CDR3 contains 15 residues. V shed 5 bases and J shed 0 bases, with 12 bases lying between them. The germline gives CDR1 SGHVS, CDR2 FQNEAQ. CDR3 bases: TGTGCCAGCAGCCATAGGAGGGCTAGCACAGATACGCAGTATTTT. Translated, it gives CASSHRRASTDTQYF.

The rearrangement links TRBV5-1 to TRBJ1-5; TRBD1 matches 9 bases. There are 15 residues in the CDR3. Losses at the gene ends were 4 bases for V and 5 bases for J; bases not matched to a gene: 7. Germline V lookup: CDR1 SGHRS, CDR2 YFSETQ. CDR3 sequence reads: CASSRWTGVDQPQHF. The CDR3 DNA reads as TGCGCCAGCAGCCGATGGACAGGGGTGGATCAGCCCCAGCATTTT.

The rearrangement joins TRBV10-2 to TRBJ2-7; D possibly matches TRBD1 or TRBD2 (5 bases each). CDR1 WSHSY and CDR2 SAAADI come from the germline V gene. The CDR3 consists of 14 residues. The V and J ends lost 2 bases and 4 bases respectively, with 12 bases between them. This CDR3 is CASSEGGNPYEQYF. The CDR3 nucleotides read TGCGCCAGCAGTGAGGGGGGTAACCCTTACGAGCAGTACTTC.

This clonotype was seen a handful of times. The V call is TRBV6-2 or TRBV6-3, the J call TRBJ2-1; TRBD2 aligns across 16 bases. V shed 3 bases and J 5 bases; nucleotides not matched to a gene: 7. CDR1 is MNHEY and CDR2 is SVGEGT in the germline V gene. The CDR3 is made up of 18 amino acids. CDR3 in amino acids: CASSYGGLAGGPNNEQFF. The CDR3, as DNA: TGTGCCAGCAGTTATGGGGGACTAGCGGGAGGGCCCAACAATGAGCAGTTCTTC.

The J gene is TRBJ2-5, the V gene TRBV12-3 or TRBV12-4; D might be TRBD2 (6 bases). V shed 2 bases and J shed 4 bases, with 11 bases lying between them. The CDR3 runs 14 residues. CDR3 protein: CASSLLRDGETQYF. The CDR3, as DNA: TGTGCCAGCAGTTTATTGCGGGATGGAGAGACCCAGTACTTC.

The V and J genes are TRBV7-9 and TRBJ1-2; D is unclear. With 1 base removed from V and 10 bases from J, the gap between germline ends came to 16 bases. CDR1 and CDR2 from the germline V gene are SEHNR and FQNEAQ (reference sequence). This CDR3 contains 14 residues. DNA of the CDR3: TGTGCCAGCAGCTTAGGGTTGAGTCGGCAGGACTACACCTTC. This codes for CASSLGLSRQDYTF.